These 28 T cell receptor beta chains were all obtained from the same sample, sequenced in a study of blood T cell repertoires in COVID-19 (dated by TCRdb to about 2020). The library was built by means of the immunoSEQ multiplex PCR assay. The clones in this table, taken by TCRdb from immuneACCESS, are in-frame only. Not every clone is retained; where verified, under half of the shortfall comes from an unresolved V gene, and the cause of the rest is unknown. Recorded for this sample are 400,000 to 450,000 clones; roughly 91% of them occurred a single time. The biggest ten clones account for 0.6% of the sample. The source material was PBMCs or T cells enriched from blood (not recorded which). The source is a man aged 18 to 30 who had recovered from COVID-19.

This chain links TRBV5-5 with TRBJ2-7; no reliable D call. The CDR3 runs to 13 residues. CDR1 is SGHKS and CDR2 is YYEKEE in the germline V gene (reference sequence). Trimming took off 1 base at V and 4 bases at J, with 9 bases between the two ends. In nucleotides, the CDR3 is TGTGCCAGCAGCTTGAGCGCAGCGTACGAGCAGTACTTC. Its translation is CASSLSAAYEQYF.

This rearrangement joins TRBV4-1 to TRBJ1-3; 9 bases map to TRBD1. This CDR3 contains 14 residues. Germline V gene lookup returns CDR1 MGHRA and CDR2 YSYEKL. Trimming removed 4 bases from V and 4 bases from J; junction bases left unmatched: 2. In DNA, the CDR3 is TGCGCCAGCAGCCTCGGGACAGGGGGAAACACCATATATTTT. It is translated as CASSLGTGGNTIYF.

The J gene is TRBJ1-6, the V gene TRBV14; TRBD1 is a possible D gene (5 bases). V lost 4 bases, J lost 9 bases, and 13 bases lay in between. The CDR3 has 14 residues. From germline, CDR1 is SGHDN and CDR2 FVKESK. CDR3 residues: CASSPSWQGSPLHF. In DNA, the CDR3 is TGTGCCAGCAGCCCTTCTTGGCAGGGTTCACCCCTCCACTTT.

The chain uses TRBV13 and TRBJ2-5; D is unresolved. CDR1 and CDR2 (germline): PRHDT, FYEKMQ (reference sequence). With 4 bases removed from V and 7 bases from J, the gap between germline ends came to 19 bases. The CDR3 spans 15 residues. The CDR3 DNA reads as TGTGCCAGCAGCTCTACCGGGTCCCAACTGGGGACCCAGTACTTC. Its protein product is CASSSTGSQLGTQYF. Combining the CDR3 with reference TRBV13 and TRBJ2-5 gives the whole variable domain AAGVIQSPRHLIKEKRETATLKCYPIPRHDTVYWYQQGPGQDPQFLISFYEKMQSDKGSIPDRFSAQQFSDYHSELNMSSLELGDSALYFCASSSTGSQLGTQYFGPGTRLLVL.

This chain links TRBV5-6 with TRBJ2-7; 7 bases line up with TRBD1. V dropped 8 bases and J dropped 6; count of bases not matched to a gene: 11. CDR3 length: 13 amino acids. Germline values: CDR1 SGHDT, CDR2 YYEEEE. This chain's CDR3 is CASSSGTALEQYF. The CDR3 DNA is TGTGCCAGTTCATCCGGGACAGCGCTCGAGCAGTACTTC. The variable domain in full, with the rest retrieved from reference TRBV5-6 and TRBJ2-7, is DAGVTQSPTHLIKTRGQQVTLRCSPKSGHDTVSWYQQALGQGPQFIFQYYEEEERQRGNFPDRFSGHQFPNYSSELNVNALLLGDSALYLCASSSGTALEQYFGPGTRLTVT.

The chain couples TRBV6-5 to TRBJ1-1; D unresolved. This CDR3 has 14 residues. V was clipped by 6 bases and J by 3 bases, with 14 bases between them. Germline assignment: CDR1 MNHEY and CDR2 SVGAGI. CDR3 sequence: CASSLGRRYTEAFF. The CDR3 nucleotides are TGTGCCAGCAGCTTGGGCCGACGGTACACTGAAGCTTTCTTT.

The chain carries TRBV12-3 or TRBV12-4 and TRBJ1-2; perhaps TRBD1 as D (5 bases). Trimming removed 2 bases from V and 9 bases from J, with 13 bases in between. This CDR3 is built from 13 residues. The CDR3: CASSLKAQGSYTF. The CDR3 DNA reads as TGTGCCAGCAGTTTAAAAGCCCAGGGAAGCTACACCTTC.

This clone occurred once. The V gene is TRBV21-1, the J gene TRBJ2-3; TRBD2 is the table's D call, not checked against the DNA. TRBV21-1 is assigned pseudogene status. This CDR3 is 16 amino acids long. CDR3 sequence: CASSRIGSGGEDTQYF. The CDR3 region has the DNA TGTGCCAGCAGCAGAATCGGTAGCGGGGGAGAAGATACGCAGTATTTT.

A single count supports this clone. The V and J genes are TRBV3-1 (or the pseudogene TRBV3-2) and TRBJ2-2; 12 bases match TRBD2. With V trimmed by 1 base and J by 8 bases, 11 bases remained unmatched. The CDR3 has 18 amino acids. From germline, CDR1 is LGHDT and CDR2 YNNKEL (reference sequence). CDR3 DNA: TGTGCCAGCAGCCAAGGATGGGGGAGGACTAGCGGGACGGGGGAGCTGTTTTTT. Amino acid sequence: CASSQGWGRTSGTGELFF.

This clone was detected only a few times. The chain carries TRBV2 and TRBJ1-4; 10 positions match TRBD1. The CDR3 extends over 15 amino acids. The germline V gene encodes CDR1 SNHLY and CDR2 FYNNEI. V trimming: 2 bases; J trimming: 6 bases; junction bases outside the gene matches: 3. CDR3 in amino acids: CASSERDRGDEKLFF. The CDR3 DNA follows: TGTGCCAGCAGTGAAAGGGACAGGGGCGATGAAAAACTGTTTTTT.

The chain couples TRBV5-1 to TRBJ1-1; D perhaps matches TRBD1 (6 bases). This CDR3 comprises 16 residues. With 2 bases removed from V and 4 bases from J, the gap between germline ends came to 18 bases. Germline assignment: CDR1 SGHRS and CDR2 YFSETQ. CDR3 DNA sequence: TGCGCCAGCAGCTTACTTTCCACAGGGTTGAGCACTGAAGCTTTCTTT. It translates to CASSLLSTGLSTEAFF.

J is TRBJ1-3 and V is TRBV4-1, with unresolved D. CDR3 size: 14 residues. Germline V gene sequence: CDR1 MGHRA, CDR2 YSYEKL. The V end lost 1 base, the J end lost 2 bases, and 6 bases lay between the germline ends. The CDR3 DNA is TGCGCCAGCAGCCAAGGGACTGCTGGAAACACCATATATTTT. Translated, it gives CASSQGTAGNTIYF.

The CDR3 coding sequence is TGTGCCAGCAGCTGGGGACAGACGGCGAACGAGCAGTACTTC. Encoded protein: CASSWGQTANEQYF. The chain combines TRBV28 with TRBJ2-7; 7 bases agree with TRBD1. The CDR3 contains 14 residues. CDR1 and CDR2 (germline): MDHEN, SYDVKM. Trimming at V came to 6 bases and at J to 5 bases, leaving 10 bases not matched to a gene.

The chain uses TRBV19 and TRBJ2-3; TRBD2 agrees at 8 bases. Germline CDR1 is LNHDA and CDR2 is SQIVND (reference sequence). The CDR3 has 15 residues. Germline trimming cut 6 bases from V and 6 bases from J; bases unmatched to any gene: 11. DNA of the CDR3: TGTGCCAGTAGCCAGCGGGAGCGCTGGGCGGATACGCAGTATTTT. This translates into CASSQRERWADTQYF.

The V call is TRBV7-9, the J call TRBJ1-1, with TRBD1 matching 7 bases. With V trimmed by 4 bases and J by 2 bases, 4 bases remained unmatched. CDR1 is SEHNR, CDR2 FQNEAQ, per germline (reference sequence). The CDR3 spans 14 residues. Written as DNA, the CDR3 is TGTGCCAGCAGCTGGGACAGCCTTAACACTGAAGCTTTCTTT. As protein: CASSWDSLNTEAFF.

This clone has only one observation. This chain links TRBV18 with TRBJ1-1; the D is unclear. Per germline, CDR1 KGHSH and CDR2 LQKENI. V lost 2 bases, J lost 4 bases, and 14 bases lay in between. CDR3 size: 15 residues. The CDR3 region has the DNA TGTGCCAGCTCACCAAGATGGGAGTCGAGCACTGAAGCTTTCTTT. It is translated as CASSPRWESSTEAFF.

The CDR3, as DNA: TGTGCCAGCAGTGGCGGGACAGGGAACACCGGGGAGCTGTTTTTT. Protein product: CASSGGTGNTGELFF. The gene calls are TRBV2 and TRBJ2-2, with 8 bases lining up with TRBD1. Losses at the gene ends were 4 bases for V and 1 base for J; bases not matched to a gene: 2. This CDR3 is built from 15 residues. Germline V lookup: CDR1 SNHLY, CDR2 FYNNEI. Supplemented by reference TRBV2 and TRBJ2-2, the full variable domain reads EPEVTQTPSHQVTQMGQEVILRCVPISNHLYFYWYRQILGQKVEFLVSFYNNEISEKSEIFDDQFSVERPDGSNFTLKIRSTKLEDSAMYFCASSGGTGNTGELFFGEGSRLTVL.

V and J are TRBV6-1 and TRBJ1-3; D is uncertain. Germline assignment: CDR1 MNHNS and CDR2 SASEGT. The length of the CDR3 is 13 residues. Trimming took 2 bases from V and 8 from J, leaving 10 bases between them. CDR3 DNA sequence: TGTGCCAGCAGTGAATCGCTCGGGGACACCATATATTTT. It is translated as CASSESLGDTIYF.

V gene TRBV30 combines with J gene TRBJ1-5, with 7 bases matching TRBD1. The CDR3 contains 13 residues. Germline V gene data show CDR1 as GTSNPN and CDR2 as SVGIG (reference sequence). J lost 7 bases, V lost 4 bases, and 7 bases had no gene match. The CDR3 spells CAWTQGGGQPQHF. The CDR3 nucleotides are TGTGCCTGGACCCAAGGAGGGGGCCAGCCCCAGCATTTT.

This sequence joins TRBV5-4 and TRBJ1-2; the match to TRBD1 covers 8 bases. The trim removed 0 bases at V and 4 bases at J, leaving 2 bases unmatched. The CDR3 is 14 amino acids. Germline CDR1 SGHNT, CDR2 YYREEE (reference sequence). The CDR3 sequence: CASSLEGTGYGYTF. CDR3 DNA sequence: TGTGCCAGCAGCTTGGAAGGGACAGGCTATGGCTACACCTTC.

The chain joins TRBV28 to TRBJ2-1; 10 nucleotides align to TRBD2. CDR3 length: 14 residues. V shed 6 bases and J 4 bases; nucleotides not matched to a gene: 3. CDR1 is MDHEN and CDR2 is SYDVKM in the germline V gene. The CDR3 reads CASRPGLAYNEQFF. CDR3 nucleotides: TGTGCCAGCAGGCCGGGACTAGCGTACAATGAGCAGTTCTTC.

The chain couples TRBV5-4 to TRBJ1-2; D call uncertain. V was shortened by 4 bases and J by 0 bases, with 7 bases between the two germline ends. The V gene's germline CDR1 is SGHNT and CDR2 YYREEE (reference sequence). The CDR3 sequence is 13 residues long. CDR3 sequence (DNA): TGTGCCAGCAGCAGGGAGGCTAACTATGGCTACACCTTC. Amino acids: CASSREANYGYTF.

The rearrangement uses TRBV5-8 and TRBJ1-4; possibly TRBD1 for D (5 bases). The CDR3 totals 14 residues. In germline, CDR1 is SGHTS, CDR2 YDEGEE. Trimming cost V 0 bases and J 8 bases, with 11 bases left between them. The chain's CDR3 is CASSLAGFLEKLFF. CDR3 coding DNA: TGTGCCAGCAGCTTGGCAGGGTTCTTAGAAAAACTGTTTTTT.

This chain connects TRBV27 to TRBJ2-3; 10 bases are a match to TRBD1. Trimming at V came to 7 bases and at J to 3 bases, leaving 10 bases not matched to a gene. Germline V gene data show CDR1 as MNHEY and CDR2 as SMNVEV (reference sequence). This CDR3 is 16 amino acids long. The CDR3 region has the DNA TGTGCCAGCACTATAGCCGGGACAGGGGAGACAGATACGCAGTATTTT. Translating gives CASTIAGTGETDTQYF.

The chain links TRBV18 to TRBJ1-4; weak D call: TRBD1 (6 bases). From germline, CDR1 is KGHSH and CDR2 LQKENI. This CDR3 has 18 amino acids. The ends were cut back, 2 bases at V and 8 bases at J, with 24 bases in the middle. CDR3 region: CASSPVPVGKQGGEKLFF. In DNA, the CDR3 is TGTGCCAGCTCACCAGTTCCAGTTGGTAAACAGGGTGGCGAAAAACTGTTTTTT.

The chain has TRBV7-9 and TRBJ2-7, with a tentative D call TRBD2 (5 bases). V was cut by 5 bases and J by 6 bases, with 17 bases left in between. This CDR3 has 14 amino acids. CDR1 and CDR2 (germline): SEHNR, FQNEAQ (reference sequence). This CDR3 is CASSRAGGFGEQYF. Here the CDR3 DNA reads TGTGCCAGCAGCCGGGCGGGCGGTTTCGGCGAGCAGTACTTC.

This chain uses TRBV12-3 or TRBV12-4 with TRBJ2-3; 7 bases map to TRBD2. The CDR3 has 12 amino acids. With 2 bases clipped from V and 14 bases from J, the junction kept 7 bases outside the gene matches. The DNA of the CDR3 is TGTGCCAGCAGTTTACTGGGGAGGGCGGGGTATTTT. This translates into CASSLLGRAGYF.

J is TRBJ1-5 and V is TRBV28; a weak D match, TRBD1 (5 bases). Trimming left V 7 bases short and J 6 bases short, with 19 bases between. The length of the CDR3 is 15 residues. Germline CDR1 reads MDHEN; CDR2 reads SYDVKM. The CDR3 DNA reads TGTGCCAGCACCTTCTTCGGGGGGATTCCTCAGCCCCAGCATTTT. Translating gives CASTFFGGIPQPQHF.